What follows are 22 T cell receptor beta chains derived from one specimen sequenced in a study of blood T cell repertoires in COVID-19. TCRdb keeps only in-frame clones here, not all; method: immunoSEQ multiplex PCR. Here the sample spans approximately 300,000 clones, about 85% being singletons. Material for sequencing was peripheral blood. The receptors shown here come from a human donor with COVID-19, enrolled during active disease. The donor label of this sample is uncertain.

CDR3 bases: TGTGCCAGCAGCATGGGACTAAGAGGAACCGAGCAGTACTTC. This encodes CASSMGLRGTEQYF. The chain links TRBV7-2 to TRBJ2-7; 7 nucleotides agree with TRBD2. The V segment lost 5 bases and the J segment 6 bases; nucleotides outside the gene matches: 10. CDR3 length equals 14 residues. The germline gives CDR1 SGHTA, CDR2 FQGNSA.

V gene TRBV10-2 combines with J gene TRBJ2-1; D may be TRBD1 (6 bases). V lost 3 bases to trimming and J lost 3 bases, with 9 bases between them. Per germline, CDR1 WSHSY and CDR2 SAAADI. This CDR3 spans 14 amino acids. The CDR3 DNA is TGCGCCAGCAGTGAAGAAGGGGGCTACAATGAGCAGTTCTTC. Encoded protein: CASSEEGGYNEQFF.

This clone was counted a single time. J is TRBJ1-4 and V is TRBV30, with D perhaps matching TRBD1 (6 bases). Per the germline V gene, CDR1 is GTSNPN and CDR2 is SVGIG (reference sequence). Trimming took 3 bases from V and 0 from J, leaving 11 bases between them. The CDR3 is made up of 15 amino acids. CDR3 coding DNA: TGTGCCTGGAGCGAAGGACAGCCAACTAATGAAAAACTGTTTTTT. It is translated as CAWSEGQPTNEKLFF.

The chain joins TRBV12-3 or TRBV12-4 to TRBJ1-2; maybe TRBD1 (6 bases). The CDR3 consists of 13 residues. Trimming removed 7 bases at V and 8 bases at J, with 17 bases between. The CDR3 DNA is TGTGCCAGCACCTTATACAGGGCGTCCGGCTACACCTTC. Translated: CASTLYRASGYTF.

This chain links TRBV28 with TRBJ1-2, with D unresolved. Germline loops: CDR1 MDHEN, CDR2 SYDVKM. The V and J ends lost 7 bases and 5 bases respectively, with 11 bases between them. This CDR3 comprises 12 residues. CDR3 sequence: CASTFADYGYTF. In nucleotides, the CDR3 is TGTGCCAGCACGTTCGCGGATTATGGCTACACCTTC.

The V gene is TRBV7-2, the J gene TRBJ2-2; no clear D gene. Germline V gene lookup returns CDR1 SGHTA and CDR2 FQGNSA. The CDR3 has 16 amino acids. Trimming cost V 0 bases and J 2 bases, with 10 bases left between them. CDR3 in amino acids: CASSLAMAINTGELFF. CDR3 DNA sequence: TGTGCCAGCAGCTTAGCAATGGCCATTAACACCGGGGAGCTGTTTTTT.

This chain joins TRBV7-9 and TRBJ1-6, with TRBD1 as a possible D gene (6 bases). Trimming stripped 3 bases from V and 10 bases from J, with 16 bases between. Per the germline V gene, CDR1 is SEHNR and CDR2 is FQNEAQ (reference sequence). The CDR3 consists of 15 residues. The CDR3 bases are TGTGCCAGCAGCTTGAGGACAGTCTCTAGCTCACCCCTCCACTTT. Amino acids: CASSLRTVSSSPLHF.

The sample holds a few counts of this clone. CDR3 nucleotide sequence: TGTGCCAGTAGTCCACAGATTTCTAATGAAAAACTGTTTTTT. Translation gives CASSPQISNEKLFF. The V and J genes are TRBV19 and TRBJ1-4; D uncertain. CDR3 length equals 14 residues. The germline V gene encodes CDR1 LNHDA and CDR2 SQIVND (reference sequence). Trimming pared 5 bases from V and 3 bases from J, leaving 10 bases between.

This clone was seen once. This chain connects TRBV7-8 to TRBJ1-2; 7 bases match TRBD1. The CDR3 is made up of 14 amino acids. The V gene end was trimmed by 5 bases and the J gene end by 5 bases; junction bases not matched to a gene: 8. Germline CDR1 reads SGHVS; CDR2 reads FQNEAQ. The CDR3 nucleotides are TGTGCCAGCAGCCCACGACAGGGCGGGTATGGCTACACCTTC. Translated, it gives CASSPRQGGYGYTF.

The gene calls are TRBV9 and TRBJ2-2, with 9 bases that match TRBD1. The CDR3 runs 15 residues. In germline, CDR1 is SGDLS, CDR2 YYNGEE. The J segment lost 6 bases and the V segment lost 4 bases, leaving 7 bases of the junction unmatched. The CDR3 bases are TGTGCCAGCAGCCCAGACAGGGGGATCGCCGGGGAGCTGTTTTTT. It translates to CASSPDRGIAGELFF.

The chain carries TRBV11-2 and TRBJ1-5; 7 bases align to TRBD1. V dropped 5 bases and J dropped 4; count of bases not matched to a gene: 8. The CDR3 has 15 residues. Germline CDR1 is SGHAT and CDR2 is FQNNGV. DNA for the CDR3: TGTGCCAGCAGCGCCCGGACAGGATCAAATCAGCCCCAGCATTTT. Translation gives CASSARTGSNQPQHF.

The chain uses TRBV18 and TRBJ2-3, with 9 bases aligning to TRBD2. CDR1 and CDR2 (germline): KGHSH, LQKENI. The CDR3 runs to 16 residues. Trimming removed 2 bases from V and 1 base from J; junction bases left unmatched: 4. The CDR3 DNA reads TGTGCCAGCTCACCAGGGCTAGCGGGACGCACAGATACGCAGTATTTT. This sequence encodes CASSPGLAGRTDTQYF. Full variable domain (missing parts from reference TRBV18 and TRBJ2-3): NAGVMQNPRHLVRRRGQEARLRCSPMKGHSHVYWYRQLPEEGLKFMVYLQKENIIDESGMPKERFSAEFPKEGPSILRIQQVVRGDSAAYFCASSPGLAGRTDTQYFGPGTRLTVL.

The chain is built from TRBV5-6 and TRBJ1-2; D remains ambiguous. Deletions cut 2 bases from V and 4 bases from J, with 9 bases between. CDR3 length equals 13 residues. Germline CDR1 SGHDT, CDR2 YYEEEE. This CDR3 is CASSLPGFYGYTF. CDR3 coding DNA: TGTGCCAGCAGCTTACCGGGGTTCTATGGCTACACCTTC.

The gene calls are TRBV28 and TRBJ1-1; D not certain. V was trimmed by 2 bases and J by 0 bases, leaving 7 bases between them. The CDR3 is 14 amino acids. The germline CDR1 and CDR2 sequences are MDHEN and SYDVKM. The CDR3 protein is CASSLRLMNTEAFF. The CDR3, as DNA: TGTGCCAGCAGTTTAAGACTGATGAACACTGAAGCTTTCTTT.

V usage is TRBV18 and J usage is TRBJ2-2, with a possible D match to TRBD2 (6 bases). The CDR3 runs 15 residues. Trimming cost V 8 bases and J 1 base, with 14 bases left between them. Germline V lookup: CDR1 KGHSH, CDR2 LQKENI. The DNA of the CDR3 is TGTGCCAGCCCGGCGGGGCGGGAGAACACCGGGGAGCTGTTTTTT. This encodes CASPAGRENTGELFF.

The genes are TRBV28 and TRBJ2-7; the match to TRBD2 covers 9 bases. The germline gives CDR1 MDHEN, CDR2 SYDVKM. V lost 2 bases and J lost 5; bases outside the gene matches: 1. This CDR3 region has 13 residues. For the CDR3, the DNA is TGTGCCAGCAGTTTAGGCGGGAGGGACGAGCAGTACTTC. Translating gives CASSLGGRDEQYF.

The chain uses TRBV28 and TRBJ2-7, with D tentatively TRBD2 (6 bases). The germline gives CDR1 MDHEN, CDR2 SYDVKM. The CDR3 length is 19 residues. V was cut by 2 bases and J by 1 base, with 24 bases left in between. DNA for the CDR3: TGTGCCAGCAGTTTAGGGAGCGGGCCGTCCCTGTTAAGTTCCTACGAGCAGTACTTC. It yields the protein CASSLGSGPSLLSSYEQYF.

The rearrangement uses TRBV24-1 and TRBJ2-2; 11 nucleotides align to TRBD2. Looked up from germline, CDR1 is KGHDR and CDR2 is SFDVKD. This CDR3 contains 15 residues. V lost 4 bases to trimming and J lost 3 bases; unmatched junction nucleotides: 0. For the CDR3, the DNA is TGTGCCACCAGTGAGGGACTAGCGGACACCGGGGAGCTGTTTTTT. Translation gives CATSEGLADTGELFF.

The rearrangement links TRBV11-2 to TRBJ2-3; 7 nucleotides align to TRBD1. The CDR3 totals 14 residues. The V gene's germline CDR1 is SGHAT and CDR2 FQNNGV. Trimming cost V 3 bases and J 4 bases; bases outside gene matches: 4. CDR3 DNA sequence: TGTGCCAGCAGCTTCGACAGGGACCCAGATACGCAGTATTTT. It is translated as CASSFDRDPDTQYF. The entire variable domain, with the rest obtained from reference TRBV11-2 and TRBJ2-3, is as follows: EAGVAQSPRYKIIEKRQSVAFWCNPISGHATLYWYQQILGQGPKLLIQFQNNGVVDDSQLPKDRFSAERLKGVDSTLKIQPAKLEDSAVYLCASSFDRDPDTQYFGPGTRLTVL.

The rearrangement joins TRBV5-1 to TRBJ2-5, with D tentatively TRBD2 (5 bases). This CDR3 has 16 residues. Deletions cut 4 bases from V and 5 bases from J, with 21 bases between. Germline V gene data show CDR1 as SGHRS and CDR2 as YFSETQ. CDR3 coding DNA: TGCGCCAGCAGCCCCCGCGACGGAGGAAGAATGGAGACCCAGTACTTC. Residues: CASSPRDGGRMETQYF.

The chain employs TRBV19 and TRBJ1-2, with D perhaps matching TRBD1 (6 bases). Germline V gives CDR1 LNHDA, CDR2 SQIVND (reference sequence). V lost 0 bases and J lost 0, with 20 bases in between. The CDR3 contains 19 residues. CDR3 coding DNA: TGTGCCAGTAGTATAGATGGGTGGGGACAAAGACCCACTAACTATGGCTACACCTTC. It is translated as CASSIDGWGQRPTNYGYTF.

The chain recombines TRBV27 with TRBJ1-1; 7 bases agree with TRBD1. This CDR3 has 17 amino acids. The V segment lost 5 bases and the J segment 1 base; nucleotides outside the gene matches: 13. Per germline, CDR1 MNHEY and CDR2 SMNVEV (reference sequence). CDR3 sequence reads: CASSKRQGSFQNTEAFF. The CDR3 region has the DNA TGTGCCAGCAGTAAGCGACAGGGTAGTTTTCAGAACACTGAAGCTTTCTTT.